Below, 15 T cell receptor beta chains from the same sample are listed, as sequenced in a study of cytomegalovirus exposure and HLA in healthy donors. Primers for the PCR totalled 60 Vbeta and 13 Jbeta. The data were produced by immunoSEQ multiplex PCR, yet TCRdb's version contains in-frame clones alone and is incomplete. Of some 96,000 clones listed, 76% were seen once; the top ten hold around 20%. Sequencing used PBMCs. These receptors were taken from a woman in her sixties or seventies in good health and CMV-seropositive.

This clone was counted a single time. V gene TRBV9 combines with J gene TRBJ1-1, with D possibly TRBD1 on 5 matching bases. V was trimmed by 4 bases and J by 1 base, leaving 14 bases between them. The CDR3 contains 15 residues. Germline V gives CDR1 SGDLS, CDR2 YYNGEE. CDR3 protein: CASSPRQIQNTEAFF. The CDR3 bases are TGTGCCAGCAGCCCCCGACAGATTCAGAACACTGAAGCTTTCTTT.

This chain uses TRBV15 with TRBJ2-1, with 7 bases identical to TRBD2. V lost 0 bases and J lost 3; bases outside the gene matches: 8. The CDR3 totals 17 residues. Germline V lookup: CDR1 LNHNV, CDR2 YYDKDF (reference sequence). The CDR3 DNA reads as TGTGCCACCAGCAGAGATAGGAGCGGGATAGGCTACAATGAGCAGTTCTTC. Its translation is CATSRDRSGIGYNEQFF.

CDR3 region: CASSLASGTGQETQYF. The CDR3 DNA reads as TGTGCCAGCAGCTTAGCGTCGGGGACAGGACAAGAGACCCAGTACTTC. This chain uses TRBV7-9 with TRBJ2-5, with 8 positions matching TRBD1. Germline V CDR1 and CDR2: SEHNR, FQNEAQ (reference sequence). V was pared by 0 bases and J by 2 bases, with 5 bases of the junction left unmatched. The CDR3 length is 16 residues.

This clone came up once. DNA of the CDR3: TGTGCCAGCAGCTTAGACAGGGGGCGCGCTCAGCCCCAGCATTTT. This gives the protein CASSLDRGRAQPQHF. The chain employs TRBV11-2 and TRBJ1-5, with TRBD1 identical over 8 bases. J lost 6 bases, V lost 0 bases, and 4 bases had no gene match. This CDR3 is 15 amino acids long. Germline CDR1 reads SGHAT; CDR2 reads FQNNGV.

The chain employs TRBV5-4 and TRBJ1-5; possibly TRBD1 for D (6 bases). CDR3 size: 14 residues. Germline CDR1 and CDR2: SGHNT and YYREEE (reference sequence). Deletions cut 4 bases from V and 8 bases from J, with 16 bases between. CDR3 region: CASSRDTGTEPQHF. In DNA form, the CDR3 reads TGTGCCAGCAGCCGGGACACAGGGACGGAGCCCCAGCATTTT.

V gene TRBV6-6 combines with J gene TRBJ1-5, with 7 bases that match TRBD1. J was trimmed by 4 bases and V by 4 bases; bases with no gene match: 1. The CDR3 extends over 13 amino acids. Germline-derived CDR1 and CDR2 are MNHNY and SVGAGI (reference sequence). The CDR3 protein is CASSWTGNQPQHF. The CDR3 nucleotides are TGTGCCAGCAGTTGGACAGGAAATCAGCCCCAGCATTTT.

The CDR3: CATVTGLAGNVEQFF. For the CDR3, the DNA is TGTGCCACCGTCACCGGACTAGCGGGAAATGTTGAGCAGTTCTTC. The V and J genes are TRBV10-3 and TRBJ2-1, with TRBD2 identical over 12 bases. The CDR3 totals 15 residues. The J segment lost 9 bases and the V segment lost 10 bases, leaving 13 bases of the junction unmatched. Germline V CDR1 and CDR2: ENHRY, SYGVKD.

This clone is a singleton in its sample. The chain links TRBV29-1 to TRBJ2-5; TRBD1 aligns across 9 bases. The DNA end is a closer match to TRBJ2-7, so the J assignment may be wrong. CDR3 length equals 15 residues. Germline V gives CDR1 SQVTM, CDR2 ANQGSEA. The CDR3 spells CSVEGDGTGLYEQYF. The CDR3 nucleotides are TGCAGCGTTGAAGGAGACGGGACAGGGTTGTACGAGCAGTACTTC.

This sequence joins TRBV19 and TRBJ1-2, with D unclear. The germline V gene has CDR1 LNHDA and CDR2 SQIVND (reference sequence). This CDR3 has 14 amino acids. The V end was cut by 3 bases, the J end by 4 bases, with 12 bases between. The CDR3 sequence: CASSIRRASYGYTF. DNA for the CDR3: TGTGCCAGTAGTATTCGGAGAGCCAGCTATGGCTACACCTTC.

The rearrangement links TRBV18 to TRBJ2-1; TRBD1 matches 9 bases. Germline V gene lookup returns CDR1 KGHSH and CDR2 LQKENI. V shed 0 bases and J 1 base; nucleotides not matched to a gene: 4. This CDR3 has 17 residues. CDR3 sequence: CASSPPRTGVSYNEQFF. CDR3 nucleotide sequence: TGTGCCAGCTCACCACCCCGGACAGGGGTATCCTACAATGAGCAGTTCTTC. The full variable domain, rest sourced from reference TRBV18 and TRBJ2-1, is NAGVMQNPRHLVRRRGQEARLRCSPMKGHSHVYWYRQLPEEGLKFMVYLQKENIIDESGMPKERFSAEFPKEGPSILRIQQVVRGDSAAYFCASSPPRTGVSYNEQFFGPGTRLTVL.

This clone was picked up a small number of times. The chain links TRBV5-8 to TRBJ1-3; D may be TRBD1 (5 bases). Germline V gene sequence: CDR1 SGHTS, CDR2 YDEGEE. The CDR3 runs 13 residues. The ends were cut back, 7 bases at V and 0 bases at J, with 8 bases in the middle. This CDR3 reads CASFDSSGNTIYF. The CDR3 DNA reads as TGTGCCAGCTTCGACAGCTCTGGAAACACCATATATTTT.

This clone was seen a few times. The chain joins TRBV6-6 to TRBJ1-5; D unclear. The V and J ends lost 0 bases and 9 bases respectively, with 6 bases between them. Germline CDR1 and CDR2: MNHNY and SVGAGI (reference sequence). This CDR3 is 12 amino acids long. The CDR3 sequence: CASSYSPGPQHF. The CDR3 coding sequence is TGTGCCAGCAGTTACTCTCCGGGGCCCCAGCATTTT.

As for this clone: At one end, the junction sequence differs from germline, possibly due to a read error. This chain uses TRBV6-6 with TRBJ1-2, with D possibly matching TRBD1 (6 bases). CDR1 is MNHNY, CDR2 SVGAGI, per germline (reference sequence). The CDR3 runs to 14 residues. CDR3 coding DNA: TGTGCCAGCAGTTACTCGGGGGCCCCCTATGGCTACGCCTTC. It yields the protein CASSYSGAPYGYAF.

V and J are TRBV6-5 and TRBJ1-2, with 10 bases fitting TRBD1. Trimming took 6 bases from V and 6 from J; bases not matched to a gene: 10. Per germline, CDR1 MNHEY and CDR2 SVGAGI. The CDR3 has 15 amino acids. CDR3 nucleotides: TGTGCCAGCAGGGAACGGACAGGGGGTTCGGATGGCTACACCTTC. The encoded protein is CASRERTGGSDGYTF.

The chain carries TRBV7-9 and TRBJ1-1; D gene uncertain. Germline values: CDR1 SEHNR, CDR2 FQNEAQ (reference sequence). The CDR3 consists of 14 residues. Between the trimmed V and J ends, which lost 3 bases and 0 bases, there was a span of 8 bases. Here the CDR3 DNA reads TGTGCCAGCAGCTTCTCCACAGTGAACACTGAAGCTTTCTTT. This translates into CASSFSTVNTEAFF. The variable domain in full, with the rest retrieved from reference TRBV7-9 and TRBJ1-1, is DTGVSQNPRHKITKRGQNVTFRCDPISEHNRLYWYRQTLGQGPEFLTYFQNEAQLEKSRLLSDRFSAERPKGSFSTLEIQRTEQGDSAMYLCASSFSTVNTEAFFGQGTRLTVV.